This T cell receptor (beta chain) emerged from a study of T cell responses to AZD1222 COVID-19 vaccine. Germline loops: CDR1 MDHEN, CDR2 SYDVKM. Trimming shortened V by 4 bases and J by 1 base, and 15 bases separated the two germline ends. The CDR3 is 16 residues long. Turning to this clone: What it binds is unknown.

Findings of the study overall: Close to half of all spike-specific TCRs reportedly target regions of the variants that are unmutated.

Here immunoSEQ multiplex PCR was the method, and the copy in TCRdb shows in-frame clones only, minus some. The table has 150,000 or so clones, 80% to 90% seen once. V usage is TRBV28 and J usage is TRBJ2-3, with D hard to call. Sequenced material: peripheral blood, taken on day 0 of AZD1222 vaccination. The origin of this receptor is an adult in good health. The CDR3 spells CASSSSYTAGTDTQYF. Written as DNA, the CDR3 is TGTGCCAGCAGTTCCTCTTACACGGCAGGCACAGATACGCAGTATTTT.